This TCR beta chain comes out of a study of patients and donors after allogeneic stem cell transplantation. TCRdb itself ran the RT-PCR reads through MiXCR, one entry per CDR3 protein. The sample yields about 19,000 distinct CDR3 sequences, 4.5% to 5% seen once. The sequenced sample was blood, either unsorted or a sorted T cell fraction (not recorded which). This TCR derives from a human donor who was either an allogeneic HSCT recipient or a stem cell or donor lymphocyte infusion donor (not recorded which). It is not recorded whose cells these are; they may come from a transplant donor.

CDR3 nucleotide sequence: TGTGCCAGCAGCCCGGGGACAGGGGGCTACTATGGCTACACCTTC. It specifies CASSPGTGGYYGYTF. The chain employs TRBV11-1 and TRBJ1-2; 12 bases are a match to TRBD1. Germline V lookup: CDR1 SGHAT, CDR2 FQDESV (reference sequence). Germline trimming cut 5 bases from V and 3 bases from J; bases unmatched to any gene: 4. There are 15 residues in the CDR3.